The clone carrying this T cell receptor (beta chain) showed up many times. The entry originates in a study of T cells after yellow fever vaccination. MiXCR was run by TCRdb on the 5' RACE reads, yielding one entry per CDR3 protein. The sample shows around 120,000 distinct CDR3 sequences, around 6.7% of them seen only once. V was cut by 3 bases and J by 2 bases, with 10 bases left in between. The CDR3 covers 14 residues. Germline CDR1 WSHSY, CDR2 SAAADI. The sequenced sample was CD4+ T cells sorted from PBMCs, obtained around 45 days after the first yellow fever vaccination. This TCR was recovered from a young man who received the YFV17D yellow fever vaccine. The rearrangement uses TRBV10-2 and TRBJ1-1; D is undetermined. The CDR3 protein is CASSDPGTNTEAFF. The CDR3 DNA is TGCGCCAGCAGTGACCCAGGAACAAACACTGAAGCTTTCTTT.